A single sample is the source of the 14 T cell receptor beta chains below, sequenced in a study of CD8 T cells in Susac syndrome. An input of roughly 0.5 to 1 ug of RNA was subjected to reverse transcription using random hexamers. Each CDR3 protein gets one entry after TCRdb re-called the immunoSEQ multiplex PCR reads with MiXCR. The data contain around 200,000 distinct CDR3 sequences, nearly 97% of them singletons. Sample: CD4+ T cells from PBMCs. Receptors originate from a human donor with Susac syndrome.

The chain combines TRBV6-1 with TRBJ2-5; D is tentatively TRBD1 or TRBD2 (5 bases each). CDR1 MNHNS and CDR2 SASEGT come from the germline V gene. The CDR3 spans 15 residues. V lost 0 bases, J lost 5 bases, and 13 bases lay in between. The CDR3 region is CASSEAWTRGETQYF. Here the CDR3 DNA reads TGTGCCAGCAGTGAAGCGTGGACACGCGGGGAGACCCAGTACTTC.

This chain uses TRBV7-6 with TRBJ2-7; tentatively, D is TRBD1 (7 bases). Germline loops: CDR1 SGHVS, CDR2 FNYEAQ. Trimming shortened V by 5 bases and J by 5 bases, and 13 bases separated the two germline ends. CDR3 length: 13 amino acids. CDR3 sequence (DNA): TGTGCCAGCAGCGGGGGGACAGCAGACGAGCAGTACTTC. Its translation: CASSGGTADEQYF.

This sequence joins TRBV30 and TRBJ1-1; D remains ambiguous. Germline-derived CDR1 and CDR2 are GTSNPN and SVGIG (reference sequence). Trimming took 3 bases from V and 5 from J, leaving 13 bases between them. The CDR3 has 13 amino acids. CDR3 DNA sequence: TGTGCCTGGAGAGTCGAGGTTGGGACTGAAGCTTTCTTT. This encodes CAWRVEVGTEAFF.

This chain connects TRBV5-1 to TRBJ2-3; no definite D call. Germline-derived CDR1 and CDR2 are SGHRS and YFSETQ. The CDR3 extends over 13 amino acids. With 9 bases removed from V and 1 base from J, the gap between germline ends came to 12 bases. CDR3 sequence (DNA): TGCGCCACCTCCCAGCGTGGCACAGATACGCAGTATTTT. This sequence encodes CATSQRGTDTQYF.

The V gene is TRBV30, the J gene TRBJ2-1; tentative D call: TRBD2 (6 bases). From germline, CDR1 is GTSNPN and CDR2 SVGIG (reference sequence). Trimming shortened V by 1 base and J by 7 bases, and 29 bases separated the two germline ends. This CDR3 is 19 amino acids long. CDR3 coding DNA: TGTGCCTGGAGTGATAACCCAAAAACAGCGGGTACCTCTGGGAATGAGCAGTTCTTC. It specifies CAWSDNPKTAGTSGNEQFF.

The chain employs TRBV2 and TRBJ2-7, with 7 nucleotides matching TRBD1. The V segment lost 4 bases and the J segment 3 bases; nucleotides outside the gene matches: 9. The CDR3 contains 15 residues. Germline-derived CDR1 and CDR2 are SNHLY and FYNNEI. The CDR3 spells CASSGMTGTGYEQYF. The CDR3 region has the DNA TGTGCCAGCAGTGGGATGACAGGGACCGGCTACGAGCAGTACTTC. Full variable domain (outside the CDR3, taken from reference TRBV2 and TRBJ2-7): EPEVTQTPSHQVTQMGQEVILRCVPISNHLYFYWYRQILGQKVEFLVSFYNNEISEKSEIFDDQFSVERPDGSNFTLKIRSTKLEDSAMYFCASSGMTGTGYEQYFGPGTRLTVT.

The rearrangement links TRBV4-2 to TRBJ2-7, with D possibly TRBD2 on 7 matching bases. V lost 2 bases, J lost 0 bases, and 17 bases lay in between. CDR3 size: 17 residues. Per the germline V gene, CDR1 is LGHNA and CDR2 is YNFKEQ. The CDR3 here is CASSQFLRGPISYEQYF. As DNA, the CDR3 is TGTGCCAGCAGCCAATTCCTGCGGGGGCCCATCTCCTACGAGCAGTACTTC.

The genes are TRBV3-1 and TRBJ1-4; perhaps TRBD1 as D (6 bases). This CDR3 spans 16 amino acids. Germline assignment: CDR1 LGHDT and CDR2 YNNKEL (reference sequence). V was cut by 1 base and J by 3 bases, with 12 bases left in between. The DNA for the CDR3 is TGTGCCAGCAGCCAAGTTTCTGGACAGTCTAATGAAAAACTGTTTTTT. Translation gives CASSQVSGQSNEKLFF.

The chain carries TRBV4-2 and TRBJ1-3; tentative D call: TRBD1 (6 bases). This CDR3 has 15 residues. Germline V gene lookup returns CDR1 LGHNA and CDR2 YNFKEQ. V lost 3 bases and J lost 0, with 9 bases in between. CDR3 sequence reads: CASSQGGLSGNTIYF. DNA of the CDR3: TGTGCCAGCAGCCAGGGGGGCCTCTCTGGAAACACCATATATTTT.

The V and J genes are TRBV7-9 and TRBJ2-7, with a tentative D call TRBD2 (6 bases). The germline gives CDR1 SEHNR, CDR2 FQNEAQ (reference sequence). The CDR3 contains 11 residues. The V gene lost 8 bases and the J gene lost 7 bases, with 12 bases spanning the gap. The CDR3 nucleotides are TGTGCCAGCTCGGAGGGGTTTGAGCAGTACTTC. Translation gives CASSEGFEQYF.

The V call is TRBV5-1, the J call TRBJ2-1, with D perhaps matching TRBD1 (6 bases). Between the trimmed V and J ends, which lost 4 bases and 4 bases, there was a span of 15 bases. CDR1 is SGHRS and CDR2 is YFSETQ in the germline V gene. The CDR3 loop spans 15 amino acids. The CDR3 loop reads CASSTGQIPYNEQFF. The CDR3 nucleotides are TGCGCCAGCAGCACGGGACAAATACCGTACAATGAGCAGTTCTTC. Complete variable domain (other parts from reference TRBV5-1 and TRBJ2-1): KAGVTQTPRYLIKTRGQQVTLSCSPISGHRSVSWYQQTPGQGLQFLFEYFSETQRNKGNFPGRFSGRQFSNSRSEMNVSTLELGDSALYLCASSTGQIPYNEQFFGPGTRLTVL.

This sequence joins TRBV28 and TRBJ2-1, with TRBD1 matching 9 bases. There are 15 residues in the CDR3. After removal of 7 bases from V and 6 bases from J, the junction contained 10 bases not matched to a gene. Germline V gene data show CDR1 as MDHEN and CDR2 as SYDVKM. The CDR3 loop reads CASTFAGTGLNEQFF. The CDR3 coding sequence is TGTGCCAGCACCTTTGCCGGGACAGGGCTCAATGAGCAGTTCTTC.

The chain carries TRBV5-4 and TRBJ2-3, with 13 bases matching TRBD2. With 5 bases clipped from V and 4 bases from J, the junction kept 10 bases outside the gene matches. The CDR3 is 17 amino acids. The germline V gene has CDR1 SGHNT and CDR2 YYREEE (reference sequence). The DNA for the CDR3 is TGTGCCAGCAGTTCCGCCCGACTAGCGGGAGGTGCAGATACGCAGTATTTT. Its protein is CASSSARLAGGADTQYF.

The chain has TRBV29-1 and TRBJ1-2; weak D call: TRBD1 (6 bases). Looked up from germline, CDR1 is SQVTM and CDR2 is ANQGSEA. CDR3 length: 12 amino acids. Trimming removed 4 bases at V and 3 bases at J, with 9 bases between. CDR3 coding DNA: TGCAGCGTTGTGAACAGGGACTATGGCTACACCTTC. Encoded protein: CSVVNRDYGYTF.